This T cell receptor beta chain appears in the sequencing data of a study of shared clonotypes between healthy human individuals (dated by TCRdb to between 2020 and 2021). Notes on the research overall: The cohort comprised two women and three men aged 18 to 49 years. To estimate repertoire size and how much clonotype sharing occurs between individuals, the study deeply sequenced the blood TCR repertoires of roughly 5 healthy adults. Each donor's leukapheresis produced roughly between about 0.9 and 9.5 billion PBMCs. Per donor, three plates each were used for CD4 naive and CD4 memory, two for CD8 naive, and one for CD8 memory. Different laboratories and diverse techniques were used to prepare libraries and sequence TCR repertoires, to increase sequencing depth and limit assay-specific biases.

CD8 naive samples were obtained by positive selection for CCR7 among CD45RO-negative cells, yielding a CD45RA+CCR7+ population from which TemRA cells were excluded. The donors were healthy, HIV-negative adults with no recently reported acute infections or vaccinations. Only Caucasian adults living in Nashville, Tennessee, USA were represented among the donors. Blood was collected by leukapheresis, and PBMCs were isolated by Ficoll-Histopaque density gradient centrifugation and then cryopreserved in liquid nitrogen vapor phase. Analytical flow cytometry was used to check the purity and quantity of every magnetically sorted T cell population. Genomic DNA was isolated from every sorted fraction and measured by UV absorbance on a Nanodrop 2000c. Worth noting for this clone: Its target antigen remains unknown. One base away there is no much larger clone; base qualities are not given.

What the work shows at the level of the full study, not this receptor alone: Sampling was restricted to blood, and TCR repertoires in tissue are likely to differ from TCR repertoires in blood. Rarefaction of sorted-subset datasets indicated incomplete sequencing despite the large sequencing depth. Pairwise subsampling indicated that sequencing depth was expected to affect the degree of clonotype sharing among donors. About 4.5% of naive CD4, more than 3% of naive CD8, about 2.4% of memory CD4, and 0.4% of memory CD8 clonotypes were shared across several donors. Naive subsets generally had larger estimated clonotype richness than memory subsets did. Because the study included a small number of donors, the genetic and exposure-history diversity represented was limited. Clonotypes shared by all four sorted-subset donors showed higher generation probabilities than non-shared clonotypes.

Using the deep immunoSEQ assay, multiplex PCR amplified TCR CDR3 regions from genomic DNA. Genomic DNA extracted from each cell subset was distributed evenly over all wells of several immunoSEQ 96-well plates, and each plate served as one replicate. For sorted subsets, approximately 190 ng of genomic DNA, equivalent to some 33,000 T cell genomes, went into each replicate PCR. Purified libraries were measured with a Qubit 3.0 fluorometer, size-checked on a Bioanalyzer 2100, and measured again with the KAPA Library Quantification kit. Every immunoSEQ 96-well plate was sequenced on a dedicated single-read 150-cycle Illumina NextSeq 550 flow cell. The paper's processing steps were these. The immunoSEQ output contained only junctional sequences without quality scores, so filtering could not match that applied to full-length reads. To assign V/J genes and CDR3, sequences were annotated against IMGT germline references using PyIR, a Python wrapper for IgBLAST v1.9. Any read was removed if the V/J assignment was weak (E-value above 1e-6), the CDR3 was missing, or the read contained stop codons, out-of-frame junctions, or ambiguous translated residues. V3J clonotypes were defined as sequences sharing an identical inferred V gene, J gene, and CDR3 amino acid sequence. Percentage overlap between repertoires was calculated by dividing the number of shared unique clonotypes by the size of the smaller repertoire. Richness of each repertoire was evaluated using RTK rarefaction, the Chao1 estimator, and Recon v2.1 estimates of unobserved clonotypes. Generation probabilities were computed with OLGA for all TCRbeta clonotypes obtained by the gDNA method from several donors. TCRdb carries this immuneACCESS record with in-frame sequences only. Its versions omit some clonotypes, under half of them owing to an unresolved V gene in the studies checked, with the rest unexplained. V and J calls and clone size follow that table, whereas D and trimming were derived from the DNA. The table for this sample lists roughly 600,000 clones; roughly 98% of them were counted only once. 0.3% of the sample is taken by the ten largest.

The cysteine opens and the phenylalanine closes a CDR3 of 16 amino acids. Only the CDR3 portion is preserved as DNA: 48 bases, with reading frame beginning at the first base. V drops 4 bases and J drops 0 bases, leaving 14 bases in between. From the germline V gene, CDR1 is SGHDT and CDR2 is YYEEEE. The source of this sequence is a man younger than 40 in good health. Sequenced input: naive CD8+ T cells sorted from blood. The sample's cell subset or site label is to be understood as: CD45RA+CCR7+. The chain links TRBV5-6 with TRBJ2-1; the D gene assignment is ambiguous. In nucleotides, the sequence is TGTGCCAGCAGCCCTCAGTCTGAGTACTCCTACAATGAGCAGTTCTTC. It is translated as CASSPQSEYSYNEQFF. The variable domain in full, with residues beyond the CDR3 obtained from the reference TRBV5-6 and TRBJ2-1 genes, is DAGVTQSPTHLIKTRGQQVTLRCSPKSGHDTVSWYQQALGQGPQFIFQYYEEEERQRGNFPDRFSGHQFPNYSSELNVNALLLGDSALYLCASSPQSEYSYNEQFFGPGTRLTVL.